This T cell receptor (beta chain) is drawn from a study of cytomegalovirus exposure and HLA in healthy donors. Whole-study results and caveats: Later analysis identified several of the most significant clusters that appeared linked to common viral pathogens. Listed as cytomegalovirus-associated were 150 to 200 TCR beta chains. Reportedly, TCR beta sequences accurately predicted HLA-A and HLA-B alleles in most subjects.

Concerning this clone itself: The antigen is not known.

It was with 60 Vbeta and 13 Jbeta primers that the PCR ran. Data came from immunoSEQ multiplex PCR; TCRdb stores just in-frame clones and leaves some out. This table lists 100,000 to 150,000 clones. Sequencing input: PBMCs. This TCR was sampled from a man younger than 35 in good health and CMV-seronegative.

CDR3 residues: CASSEYRGNERNLYNEQFF. DNA for the CDR3: TGTGCCAGCAGTGAATACAGGGGGAACGAGCGGAACCTCTACAATGAGCAGTTCTTC. The chain combines TRBV2 with TRBJ2-1; 8 positions agree with TRBD1. The CDR3 sequence is 19 residues long. The V and J ends lost 2 bases and 3 bases, in that order; junction bases with no gene match: 15. Germline V CDR1 and CDR2: SNHLY, FYNNEI.